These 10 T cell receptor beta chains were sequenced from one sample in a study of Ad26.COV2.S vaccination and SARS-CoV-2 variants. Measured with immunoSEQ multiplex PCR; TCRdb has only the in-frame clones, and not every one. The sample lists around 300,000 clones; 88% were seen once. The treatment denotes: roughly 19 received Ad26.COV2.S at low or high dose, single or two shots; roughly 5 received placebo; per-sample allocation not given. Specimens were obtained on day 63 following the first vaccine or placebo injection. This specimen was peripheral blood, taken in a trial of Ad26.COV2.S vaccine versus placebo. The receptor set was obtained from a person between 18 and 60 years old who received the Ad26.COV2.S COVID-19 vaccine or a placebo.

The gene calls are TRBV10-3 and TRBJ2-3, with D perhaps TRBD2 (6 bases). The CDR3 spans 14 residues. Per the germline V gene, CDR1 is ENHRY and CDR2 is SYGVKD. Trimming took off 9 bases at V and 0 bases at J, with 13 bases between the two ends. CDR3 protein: CAIMRRGSTDTQYF. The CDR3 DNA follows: TGTGCCATTATGCGGCGGGGAAGCACAGATACGCAGTATTTT.

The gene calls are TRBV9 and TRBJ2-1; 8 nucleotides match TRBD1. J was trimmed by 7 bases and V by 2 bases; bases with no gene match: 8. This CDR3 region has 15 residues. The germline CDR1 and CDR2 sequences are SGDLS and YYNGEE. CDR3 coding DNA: TGTGCCAGCAGCGTGAGCGGACAGGGTGGTAATGAGCAGTTCTTC. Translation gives CASSVSGQGGNEQFF.

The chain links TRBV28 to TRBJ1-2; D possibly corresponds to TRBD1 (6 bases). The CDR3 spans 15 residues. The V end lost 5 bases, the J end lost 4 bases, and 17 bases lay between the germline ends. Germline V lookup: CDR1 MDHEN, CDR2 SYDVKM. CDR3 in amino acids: CASSPPDRRLYGYTF. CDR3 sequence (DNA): TGTGCCAGCAGTCCTCCCGACAGGCGTCTCTATGGCTACACCTTC.

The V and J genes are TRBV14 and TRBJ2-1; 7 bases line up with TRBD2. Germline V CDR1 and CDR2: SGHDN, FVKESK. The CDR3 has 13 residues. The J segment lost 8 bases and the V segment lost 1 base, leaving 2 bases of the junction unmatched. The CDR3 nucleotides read TGTGCCAGCAGCCAAGGACTAGCCTATGAGCAGTTCTTC. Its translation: CASSQGLAYEQFF.

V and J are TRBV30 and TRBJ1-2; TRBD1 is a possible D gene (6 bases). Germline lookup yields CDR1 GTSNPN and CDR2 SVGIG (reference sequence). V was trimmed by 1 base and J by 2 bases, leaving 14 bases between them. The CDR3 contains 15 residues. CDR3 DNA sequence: TGTGCCTGGAGTGGTAACAGGGCCCCGAACTATGGCTACACCTTC. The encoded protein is CAWSGNRAPNYGYTF. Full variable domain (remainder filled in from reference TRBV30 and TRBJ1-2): SQTIHQWPATLVQPVGSPLSLECTVEGTSNPNLYWYRQAAGRGLQLLFYSVGIGQISSEVPQNLSASRPQDRQFILSSKKLLLSDSGFYLCAWSGNRAPNYGYTFGSGTRLTVV.

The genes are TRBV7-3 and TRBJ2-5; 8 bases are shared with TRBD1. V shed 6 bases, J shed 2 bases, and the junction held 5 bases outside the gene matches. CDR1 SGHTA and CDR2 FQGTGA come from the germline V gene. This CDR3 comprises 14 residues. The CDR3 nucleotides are TGTGCCAGCAGATCAACAGGGGGTCAAGAGACCCAGTACTTC. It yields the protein CASRSTGGQETQYF.

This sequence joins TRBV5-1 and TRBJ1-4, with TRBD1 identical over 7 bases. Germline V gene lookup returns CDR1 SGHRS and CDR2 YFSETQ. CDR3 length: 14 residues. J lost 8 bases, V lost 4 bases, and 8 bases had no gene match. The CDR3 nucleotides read TGCGCCAGCAGCGGAGGGACAGTTGCCGAAAAACTGTTTTTT. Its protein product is CASSGGTVAEKLFF.

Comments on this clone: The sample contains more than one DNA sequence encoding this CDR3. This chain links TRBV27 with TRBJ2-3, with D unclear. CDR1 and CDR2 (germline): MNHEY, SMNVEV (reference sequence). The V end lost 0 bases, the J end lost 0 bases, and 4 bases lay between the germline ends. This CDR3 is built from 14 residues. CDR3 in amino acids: CASSLSSSTDTQYF. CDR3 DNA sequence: TGTGCCAGCAGTTTATCTAGTAGCACAGATACGCAGTATTTT.

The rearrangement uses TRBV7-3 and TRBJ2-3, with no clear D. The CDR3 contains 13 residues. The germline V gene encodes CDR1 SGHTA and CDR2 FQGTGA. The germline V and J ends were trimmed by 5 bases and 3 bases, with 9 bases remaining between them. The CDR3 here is CASSPIGTDTQYF. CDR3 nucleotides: TGTGCCAGCAGCCCCATAGGTACAGATACGCAGTATTTT.

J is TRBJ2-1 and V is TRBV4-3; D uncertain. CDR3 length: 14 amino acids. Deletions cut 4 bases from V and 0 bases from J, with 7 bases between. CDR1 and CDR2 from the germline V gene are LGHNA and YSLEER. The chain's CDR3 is CASSLVHSYNEQFF. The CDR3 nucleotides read TGCGCCAGCAGCCTCGTACACTCCTACAATGAGCAGTTCTTC.